These 24 T cell receptor beta chains came from one sample sequenced in a study of T-cell reconstitution after alpha-beta-depleted transplantation in children. A library of TCRbeta sequences, prepared with unique molecular identifiers, was generated. From the PCR reads, TCRdb called clonotypes with MiXCR, one entry per CDR3 protein. This table holds 610,000 or so distinct CDR3 sequences, 27% found once. Specimen: PBMCs, collected before TCRalphabeta/CD19-depleted stem cell transplant. These receptors all stem from a boy younger than two with Wiskott-Aldrich syndrome, due to receive a stem cell transplant.

The chain recombines TRBV20-1 with TRBJ2-7; D possibly uses TRBD1 or TRBD2 (6 bases each). Germline CDR1 reads DFQATT; CDR2 reads SNEGSKA (reference sequence). The CDR3 has 13 residues. Trimming removed 0 bases at V and 6 bases at J, with 12 bases between. The CDR3 loop is CSARDPGAGEQYF. As DNA, the CDR3 is TGCAGTGCTAGAGACCCGGGGGCGGGCGAGCAGTACTTC.

V usage is TRBV5-1 and J usage is TRBJ2-2; 9 bases agree with TRBD2. From germline, CDR1 is SGHRS and CDR2 YFSETQ. Germline trimming cut 3 bases from V and 5 bases from J; bases unmatched to any gene: 14. CDR3 length equals 18 residues. The CDR3: CASSSASVAGARTGELFF. For the CDR3, the DNA is TGCGCCAGCAGCTCAGCCTCTGTAGCGGGAGCTAGGACCGGGGAGCTGTTTTTT.

This clonotype came up a few times. CDR3 region: CASSPNEIMNTEAFF. The CDR3 nucleotides read TGTGCCAGCAGCCCAAACGAGATAATGAACACTGAAGCTTTCTTT. The chain links TRBV5-6 to TRBJ1-1; D not certain. The CDR3 consists of 15 residues. The germline V gene has CDR1 SGHDT and CDR2 YYEEEE. V was clipped by 4 bases and J by 0 bases, with 13 bases between them.

The rearrangement joins TRBV29-1 to TRBJ2-1, with 9 bases aligning to TRBD2. Losses at the gene ends were 1 base for V and 4 bases for J; bases not matched to a gene: 2. Germline V gives CDR1 SQVTM, CDR2 ANQGSEA. The CDR3 totals 14 residues. This CDR3 reads CSVEVTSGYNEQFF. CDR3 nucleotides: TGCAGCGTTGAAGTGACTAGCGGATACAATGAGCAGTTCTTC.

The genes are TRBV20-1 and TRBJ1-5; 7 bases match TRBD1. The J segment lost 2 bases and the V segment lost 5 bases, leaving 9 bases of the junction unmatched. There are 15 residues in the CDR3. CDR1 DFQATT and CDR2 SNEGSKA come from the germline V gene (reference sequence). CDR3 sequence reads: CSARDRVRGNQPQHF. The DNA for the CDR3 is TGCAGTGCTCGCGACAGGGTGCGTGGCAATCAGCCCCAGCATTTT.

This sequence joins TRBV20-1 and TRBJ2-1; D is unclear. This CDR3 region has 15 residues. The germline CDR1 and CDR2 sequences are DFQATT and SNEGSKA (reference sequence). With 6 bases removed from V and 1 base from J, the gap between germline ends came to 16 bases. CDR3 amino acids: CSAPPARASYNEQFF. In DNA, the CDR3 is TGCAGTGCCCCCCCGGCTAGAGCGTCCTACAATGAGCAGTTCTTC.

This clonotype was recorded a few times. The CDR3 DNA sequence: TGTGCCAGCAGTTTATCACAGGAGGCGCTACAGCCCCAGCATTTT. It encodes CASSLSQEALQPQHF. The J gene is TRBJ1-5, the V gene TRBV12-3 or TRBV12-4, with D possibly being TRBD1 (5 bases). This CDR3 is built from 15 residues. The germline V and J ends were trimmed by 2 bases and 7 bases, with 15 bases remaining between them.

In DNA, the CDR3 is TGCGCCAGCGTCCGGGGGCGTCGTGAGGGCGGCGAGCAGTACTTC. It encodes CASVRGRREGGEQYF. The V and J genes are TRBV5-1 and TRBJ2-7; D may match TRBD1 or TRBD2 (6 bases each). The germline V and J ends were trimmed by 7 bases and 6 bases, with 23 bases remaining between them. Germline values: CDR1 SGHRS, CDR2 YFSETQ. The CDR3 loop spans 15 amino acids.

This clonotype was picked up a small number of times. This sequence joins TRBV12-3 or TRBV12-4 and TRBJ1-1, with D tentatively TRBD1 (5 bases). The CDR3 sequence is 12 residues long. V was trimmed by 0 bases and J by 7 bases, leaving 6 bases between them. CDR3 sequence (DNA): TGTGCCAGCAGTTTAGCAACAGGTGAAGCTTTCTTT. It encodes CASSLATGEAFF.

CDR3 sequence: CSVEDPDRGGEKLFF. DNA for the CDR3: TGCAGCGTTGAAGATCCGGACAGGGGAGGTGAAAAACTGTTTTTT. The chain is built from TRBV29-1 and TRBJ1-4; 9 bases line up with TRBD1. This CDR3 region has 15 residues. The V gene end was trimmed by 0 bases and the J gene end by 7 bases; junction bases not matched to a gene: 6. From germline, CDR1 is SQVTM and CDR2 ANQGSEA.

This clonotype has more than one count but fewer than ten. The V and J genes are TRBV5-1 and TRBJ2-2, with D possibly matching TRBD1 (5 bases). The CDR3 extends over 14 amino acids. The V and J ends lost 1 base and 6 bases respectively, with 10 bases between them. Germline CDR1 SGHRS, CDR2 YFSETQ. Here the CDR3 DNA reads TGCGCCAGCAGCTTGCTCAGGGCTCCCGGGGAGCTGTTTTTT. Its protein product is CASSLLRAPGELFF.

CDR3 nucleotides: TGTGCCAGCAGTTTCGTCGGGATAGATGAAAAACTGTTTTTT. It yields the protein CASSFVGIDEKLFF. The chain links TRBV12-3 or TRBV12-4 to TRBJ1-4, with D unresolved. The CDR3 loop spans 14 amino acids. The V and J ends lost 3 bases and 6 bases respectively, with 11 bases between them.

This clonotype was seen only a few times. V usage is TRBV5-1 and J usage is TRBJ2-7; TRBD1 aligns across 10 bases. CDR1 and CDR2 (germline): SGHRS, YFSETQ. V shed 5 bases, J shed 1 base, and the junction held 9 bases outside the gene matches. The CDR3 is 16 amino acids. The chain's CDR3 is CASRETGGPNSYEQYF. The CDR3 nucleotides are TGCGCCAGCAGAGAGACAGGGGGCCCAAATTCCTACGAGCAGTACTTC.

CDR3 DNA: TGTGCCACCAGCAGTGGCGGTCTAGCGGGTACTTTAGCTGCGCAGTATTTT. It encodes CATSSGGLAGTLAAQYF. V is TRBV15 and J is TRBJ2-3, with 8 bases that match TRBD2. Germline CDR1 reads LNHNV; CDR2 reads YYDKDF (reference sequence). V shed 3 bases, J shed 10 bases, and the junction held 18 bases outside the gene matches. The CDR3 extends over 17 amino acids.

This clonotype has more than one count but fewer than ten. The V and J genes are TRBV6-2 or TRBV6-3 and TRBJ2-5; D gene uncertain. Germline CDR1 and CDR2: MNHEY and SVGEGT. V was trimmed by 2 bases and J by 5 bases, leaving 3 bases between them. The CDR3 extends over 11 amino acids. The CDR3 region is CASSYVETQYF. Here the CDR3 DNA reads TGTGCCAGCAGTTACGTCGAGACCCAGTACTTC.

A few counts support this clonotype. This chain joins TRBV9 and TRBJ2-3, with 12 bases aligning to TRBD2. Germline CDR1 and CDR2: SGDLS and YYNGEE. The V segment lost 4 bases and the J segment 6 bases; nucleotides outside the gene matches: 9. This CDR3 has 16 amino acids. The CDR3 sequence is CASSPRLAGDGDTQYF. The CDR3 DNA reads TGTGCCAGCAGCCCTCGACTAGCGGGAGATGGGGATACGCAGTATTTT. Based on the CDR3 plus reference TRBV9 and TRBJ2-3, the full variable domain is DSGVTQTPKHLITATGQRVTLRCSPRSGDLSVYWYQQSLDQGLQFLIQYYNGEERAKGNILERFSAQQFPDLHSELNLSSLELGDSALYFCASSPRLAGDGDTQYFGPGTRLTVL.

This clonotype was recorded a few times. The chain recombines TRBV30 with TRBJ1-6; D unresolved. Germline V lookup: CDR1 GTSNPN, CDR2 SVGIG (reference sequence). Trimming removed 4 bases at V and 8 bases at J, with 12 bases between. This CDR3 has 13 amino acids. The DNA of the CDR3 is TGTGCCTGGAAGGCCCGTCGGGATTCACCCCTCCACTTT. Translated: CAWKARRDSPLHF.

The chain couples TRBV4-1 to TRBJ1-1; a possible D gene is TRBD1 (6 bases). Germline CDR1 and CDR2: MGHRA and YSYEKL. V gave up 0 bases and J gave up 12 bases, with 17 bases separating them. The CDR3 is 14 residues long. The CDR3 nucleotides read TGCGCCAGCAGCCAAGATTCAGGGGAATCGGCAACTTTCTTT. Protein sequence: CASSQDSGESATFF.

V usage is TRBV11-2 and J usage is TRBJ2-7; maybe TRBD2 (5 bases). Per germline, CDR1 SGHAT and CDR2 FQNNGV. V was trimmed by 4 bases and J by 0 bases, leaving 16 bases between them. The CDR3 has 16 amino acids. The chain's CDR3 is CASSSNVRDSSYEQYF. The DNA for the CDR3 is TGTGCCAGCAGCTCTAACGTCCGGGATAGCTCCTACGAGCAGTACTTC.

The sample holds a few counts of this clonotype. J is TRBJ1-5 and V is TRBV12-5; D might be TRBD1 (6 bases). V was pared by 3 bases and J by 6 bases, with 9 bases between. CDR1 is LGHNT, CDR2 FRNRAP, per germline. The CDR3 covers 13 residues. The CDR3 sequence is CASGFGGAQPQHF. CDR3 nucleotides: TGTGCTAGTGGTTTCGGGGGGGCTCAGCCCCAGCATTTT.

The chain couples TRBV7-9 to TRBJ2-7; tentative D call: TRBD2 (6 bases). The CDR3 extends over 13 amino acids. V lost 6 bases and J 1 base, leaving 10 bases between the germline ends. The germline gives CDR1 SEHNR, CDR2 FQNEAQ (reference sequence). The CDR3 coding sequence is TGTGCCAGCAGTGCCCGGGGGTCCTACGAGCAGTACTTC. It encodes CASSARGSYEQYF. Full variable domain (outside the CDR3, taken from reference TRBV7-9 and TRBJ2-7): DTGVSQNPRHKITKRGQNVTFRCDPISEHNRLYWYRQTLGQGPEFLTYFQNEAQLEKSRLLSDRFSAERPKGSFSTLEIQRTEQGDSAMYLCASSARGSYEQYFGPGTRLTVT.

This clonotype was counted a few times. The J gene is TRBJ2-3, the V gene TRBV11-2; 7 bases agree with TRBD1. The CDR3 covers 15 residues. The junction had 11 bases not matched to a gene; V was cut back by 5 bases and J by 6 bases. CDR1 and CDR2 (germline): SGHAT, FQNNGV. Here the CDR3 reads CASSVTGIGGDTQYF. The CDR3 nucleotides read TGTGCCAGCAGCGTAACAGGAATAGGGGGCGATACGCAGTATTTT.

The chain recombines TRBV5-1 with TRBJ1-1, with D possibly being TRBD1 (6 bases). This CDR3 has 14 residues. Germline V gene data show CDR1 as SGHRS and CDR2 as YFSETQ. V gave up 3 bases and J gave up 6 bases, with 15 bases separating them. CDR3 bases: TGCGCCAGCAGCTGGACCGGGACATCTTCTGAAGCTTTCTTT. It encodes CASSWTGTSSEAFF.

This sequence joins TRBV9 and TRBJ1-2; D gene unclear. Deletions cut 4 bases from V and 4 bases from J, with 14 bases between. Germline V lookup: CDR1 SGDLS, CDR2 YYNGEE. This CDR3 has 14 residues. The CDR3 reads CASSPAMTIYGYTF. The CDR3 region has the DNA TGTGCCAGCAGCCCAGCGATGACTATCTATGGCTACACCTTC.